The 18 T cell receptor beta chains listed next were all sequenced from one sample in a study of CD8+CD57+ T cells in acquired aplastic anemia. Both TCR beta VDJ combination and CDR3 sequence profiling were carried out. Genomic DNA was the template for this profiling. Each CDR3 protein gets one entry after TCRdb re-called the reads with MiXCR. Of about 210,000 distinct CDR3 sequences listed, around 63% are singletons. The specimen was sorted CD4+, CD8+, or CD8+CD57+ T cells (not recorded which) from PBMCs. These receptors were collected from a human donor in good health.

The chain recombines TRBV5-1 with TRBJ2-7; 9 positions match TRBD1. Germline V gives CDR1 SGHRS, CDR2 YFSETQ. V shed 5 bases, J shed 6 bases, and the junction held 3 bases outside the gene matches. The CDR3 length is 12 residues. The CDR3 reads CASRPDRGEQYF. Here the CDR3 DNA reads TGCGCCAGCAGGCCGGACAGGGGCGAGCAGTACTTC.

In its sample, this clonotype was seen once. The CDR3 is CASSGGFREQYF. The CDR3 bases are TGTGCCAGCAGCGGAGGGTTCCGCGAGCAGTACTTC. The chain joins TRBV7-9 to TRBJ2-7, with D possibly being TRBD2 (6 bases). Per the germline V gene, CDR1 is SEHNR and CDR2 is FQNEAQ (reference sequence). There are 12 residues in the CDR3. The ends were cut back, 5 bases at V and 6 bases at J, with 11 bases in the middle.

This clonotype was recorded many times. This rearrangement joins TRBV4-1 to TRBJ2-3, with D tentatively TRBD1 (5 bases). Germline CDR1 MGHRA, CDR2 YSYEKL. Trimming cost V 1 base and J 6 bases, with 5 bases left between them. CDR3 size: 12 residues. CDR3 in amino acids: CASSQAGDTQYF. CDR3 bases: TGCGCCAGCAGCCAAGCAGGGGATACGCAGTATTTT.

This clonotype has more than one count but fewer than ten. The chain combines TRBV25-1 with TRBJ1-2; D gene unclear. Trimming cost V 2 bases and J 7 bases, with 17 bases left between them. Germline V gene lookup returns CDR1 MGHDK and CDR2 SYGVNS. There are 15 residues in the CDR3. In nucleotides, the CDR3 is TGTGCCAGCAGTGAAAGGGCAGCCCTAGGAAGTGGCTACACCTTC. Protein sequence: CASSERAALGSGYTF.

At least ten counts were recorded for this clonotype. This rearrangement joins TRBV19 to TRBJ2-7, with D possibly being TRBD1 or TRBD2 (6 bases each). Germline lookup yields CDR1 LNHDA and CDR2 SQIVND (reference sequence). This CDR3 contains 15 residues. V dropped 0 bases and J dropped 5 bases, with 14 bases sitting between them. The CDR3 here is CASSIDGGSGHEQYF. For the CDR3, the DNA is TGTGCCAGTAGTATAGACGGGGGCTCGGGTCACGAGCAGTACTTC. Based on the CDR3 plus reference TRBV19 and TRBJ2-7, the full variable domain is DGGITQSPKYLFRKEGQNVTLSCEQNLNHDAMYWYRQDPGQGLRLIYYSQIVNDFQKGDIAEGYSVSREKKESFPLTVTSAQKNPTAFYLCASSIDGGSGHEQYFGPGTRLTVT.

The CDR3 protein is CASSLVGDPEQYF. The CDR3 nucleotides read TGTGCCAGCAGCTTAGTAGGGGATCCAGAGCAGTACTTC. The chain joins TRBV7-4 to TRBJ2-7, with a weak D call TRBD1 (5 bases). The V end was cut by 1 base, the J end by 7 bases, with 11 bases between. The CDR3 loop spans 13 amino acids. CDR1 is SGHVT, CDR2 SQSDAQ, per germline.

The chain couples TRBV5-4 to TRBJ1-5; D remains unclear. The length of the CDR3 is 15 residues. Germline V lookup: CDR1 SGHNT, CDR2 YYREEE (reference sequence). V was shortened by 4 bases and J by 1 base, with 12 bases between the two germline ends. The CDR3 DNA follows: TGTGCCAGCAGCCAGAGAGTGGGAAGCAATCAGCCCCAGCATTTT. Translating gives CASSQRVGSNQPQHF.

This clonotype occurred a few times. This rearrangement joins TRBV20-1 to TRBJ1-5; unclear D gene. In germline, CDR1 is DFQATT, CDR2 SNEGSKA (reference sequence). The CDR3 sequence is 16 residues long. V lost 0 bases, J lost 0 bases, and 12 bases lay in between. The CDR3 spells CSARDSGRTSNQPQHF. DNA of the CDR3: TGCAGTGCTAGAGATAGCGGAAGGACTAGCAATCAGCCCCAGCATTTT.

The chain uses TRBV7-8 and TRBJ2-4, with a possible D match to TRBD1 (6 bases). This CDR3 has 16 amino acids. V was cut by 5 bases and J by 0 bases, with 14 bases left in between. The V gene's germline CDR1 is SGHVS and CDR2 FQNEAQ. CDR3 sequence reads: CASSPEGVEAKNIQYF. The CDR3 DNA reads TGTGCCAGCAGCCCAGAGGGGGTGGAAGCCAAAAACATTCAGTACTTC.

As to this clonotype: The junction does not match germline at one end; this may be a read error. The CDR3 bases are TGCGCCAGCGGCTTGGGATCGTCTCCCCCCCCCGAGACCCAGTACTTC. Its translation is CASGLGSSPPPETQYF. The genes are TRBV5-1 and TRBJ2-5; no definite D call. The CDR3 spans 16 residues. Germline V lookup: CDR1 SGHRS, CDR2 YFSETQ.

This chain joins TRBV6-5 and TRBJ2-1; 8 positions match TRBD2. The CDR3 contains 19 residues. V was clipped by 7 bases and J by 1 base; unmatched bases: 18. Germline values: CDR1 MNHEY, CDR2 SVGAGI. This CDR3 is CASIPMTGGPGLSYNEQFF. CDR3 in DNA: TGTGCCAGCATCCCTATGACGGGAGGGCCTGGATTGTCCTACAATGAGCAGTTCTTC.

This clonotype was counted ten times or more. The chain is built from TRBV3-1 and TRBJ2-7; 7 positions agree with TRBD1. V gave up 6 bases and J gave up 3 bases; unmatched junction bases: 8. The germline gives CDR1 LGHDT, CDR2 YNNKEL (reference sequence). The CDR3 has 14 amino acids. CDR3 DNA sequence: TGTGCCAGCAGTCTAGGACAGGTCAACTACGAGCAGTACTTC. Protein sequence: CASSLGQVNYEQYF.

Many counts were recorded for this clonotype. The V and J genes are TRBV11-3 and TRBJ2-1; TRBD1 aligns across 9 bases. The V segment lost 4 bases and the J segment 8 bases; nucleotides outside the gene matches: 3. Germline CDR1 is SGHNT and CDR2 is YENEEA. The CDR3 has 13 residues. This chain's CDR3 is CASSSRDRDEQFF. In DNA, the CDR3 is TGTGCCAGCAGCTCCCGGGACAGGGATGAGCAGTTCTTC.

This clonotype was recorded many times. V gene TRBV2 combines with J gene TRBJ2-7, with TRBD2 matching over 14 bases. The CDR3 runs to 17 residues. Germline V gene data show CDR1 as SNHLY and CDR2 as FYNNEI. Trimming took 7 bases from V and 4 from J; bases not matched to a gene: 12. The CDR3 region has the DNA TGTGCCAGCATGGGGGGACTAGCGGGAGACGGGGGTTACGAGCAGTACTTC. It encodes CASMGGLAGDGGYEQYF.

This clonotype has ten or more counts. The CDR3 loop reads CASNPPRGELDGYTF. The CDR3 DNA is TGTGCCAGTAACCCTCCGCGAGGGGAATTGGATGGCTACACCTTC. This rearrangement joins TRBV9 to TRBJ1-2, with D perhaps TRBD1 (5 bases). Germline assignment: CDR1 SGDLS and CDR2 YYNGEE. The V and J ends lost 8 bases and 6 bases respectively, with 23 bases between them. This CDR3 region has 15 residues.

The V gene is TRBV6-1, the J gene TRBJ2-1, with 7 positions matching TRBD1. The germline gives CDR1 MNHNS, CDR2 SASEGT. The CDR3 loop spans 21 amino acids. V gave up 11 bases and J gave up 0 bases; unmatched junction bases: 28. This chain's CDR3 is CAVTPYAPDRLEFGSYNEQFF. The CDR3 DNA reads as TGTGCCGTTACACCCTACGCCCCGGACAGGTTGGAGTTCGGCTCCTACAATGAGCAGTTCTTC.

The chain's CDR3 is CASRHPRGNDEQYF. The CDR3 bases are TGTGCCAGCCGTCACCCCAGGGGAAACGACGAGCAGTACTTC. The chain couples TRBV7-2 to TRBJ2-7; weak D call: TRBD1 (6 bases). There are 14 residues in the CDR3. Germline-derived CDR1 and CDR2 are SGHTA and FQGNSA. V was pared by 8 bases and J by 5 bases, with 19 bases between. Variable domain in full (rest from reference TRBV7-2 and TRBJ2-7): GAGVSQSPSNKVTEKGKDVELRCDPISGHTALYWYRQSLGQGLEFLIYFQGNSAPDKSGLPSDRFSAERTGGSVSTLTIQRTQQEDSAVYLCASRHPRGNDEQYFGPGTRLTVT.

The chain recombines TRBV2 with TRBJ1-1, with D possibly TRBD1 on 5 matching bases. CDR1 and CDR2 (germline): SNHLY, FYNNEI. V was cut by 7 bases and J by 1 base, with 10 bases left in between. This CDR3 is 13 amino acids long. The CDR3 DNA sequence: TGTGCCAGCACGGGACCGGGGAACACTGAAGCTTTCTTT. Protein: CASTGPGNTEAFF.